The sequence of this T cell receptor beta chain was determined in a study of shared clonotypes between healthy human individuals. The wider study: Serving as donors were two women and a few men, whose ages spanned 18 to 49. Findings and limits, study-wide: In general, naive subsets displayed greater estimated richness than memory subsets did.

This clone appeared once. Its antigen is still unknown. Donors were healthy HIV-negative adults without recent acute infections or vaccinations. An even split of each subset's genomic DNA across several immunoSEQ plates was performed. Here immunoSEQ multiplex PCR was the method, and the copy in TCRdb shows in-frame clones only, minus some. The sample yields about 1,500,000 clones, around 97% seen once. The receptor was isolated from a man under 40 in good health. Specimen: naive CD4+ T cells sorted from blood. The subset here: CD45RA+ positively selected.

The CDR3 spells CASSPRGGRSLIGEKLFF. As DNA, the CDR3 is TGTGCCAGCAGCCCCCGAGGGGGGAGAAGCTTAATAGGTGAAAAACTGTTTTTT. The gene calls are TRBV7-9 and TRBJ1-4; D is perhaps TRBD1 (6 bases). This CDR3 is built from 18 residues. Germline V CDR1 and CDR2: SEHNR, FQNEAQ (reference sequence). Deletions cut 5 bases from V and 7 bases from J, with 26 bases between. The variable domain in full, completed from reference TRBV7-9 and TRBJ1-4, reads DTGVSQNPRHKITKRGQNVTFRCDPISEHNRLYWYRQTLGQGPEFLTYFQNEAQLEKSRLLSDRFSAERPKGSFSTLEIQRTEQGDSAMYLCASSPRGGRSLIGEKLFFGSGTQLSVL.